This T cell receptor (beta chain) was profiled in a study of shared clonotypes between healthy human individuals. Overall study: Aged between 18 and 49, the donors were a couple of women and three men.

Profiled with immunoSEQ multiplex PCR; TCRdb holds only in-frame clones, not every one. The table lists more than 1 million clones, around 78% of them singletons. Study conclusions and caveats: Four donors had roughly 5% of their naive CD4 clonotypes in common.

Participating donors were healthy, HIV-negative adults free of recent acute infections or vaccinations. The investigators split CD4+ cells into a CD45RA+ naive subset and a CD45RA-negative memory subset. The germline gives CDR1 GTSNPN, CDR2 SVGIG (reference sequence). Trimming stripped 0 bases from V and 1 base from J, with 7 bases between. The CDR3 totals 15 residues. In its sample, this clone was seen a few times. Its antigen remains unknown. Sequencing was done on a sample of memory CD4+ T cells from PBMCs. Stated subset: CD45RA-negative fraction. The TCR originated in a man younger than 30 in good health. Some clones in this sample may be carry-over from other donors' samples. The V call is TRBV30, the J call TRBJ2-6; D call uncertain. In nucleotides, the CDR3 is TGTGCCTGGAGTGTATTCGCGTCTGGGGCCAACGTCCTGACTTTC. It specifies CAWSVFASGANVLTF.